The present TCR beta chain was sequenced within a study of shared clonotypes between healthy human individuals. Study results and limitations: In this cohort, only blood was sampled, and tissue repertoires likely differ. What rarefaction showed was incomplete sorted-subset sequencing despite large depth.

The data were produced by immunoSEQ multiplex PCR, yet TCRdb's version contains in-frame clones alone and is incomplete. The table includes about 1.5 million clones, about 96% detected once. With regard to this clone: Its antigen is not known.

Germline CDR1 is MDHEN and CDR2 is SYDVKM. The CDR3 extends over 17 amino acids. Trimming left V 3 bases short and J 7 bases short, with 21 bases between. Sequences were obtained from naive CD4+ T cells sorted from blood. As for subset: CD45RA+ positively selected. The V and J genes are TRBV28 and TRBJ1-4, with D tentatively TRBD1 (6 bases). This clonotype originated in a man younger than 45 in good health. The chain's CDR3 is CASSLAGQRLSREKLFF. CDR3 in DNA: TGTGCCAGCAGTTTGGCTGGACAGCGATTGAGTCGTGAAAAACTGTTTTTT.